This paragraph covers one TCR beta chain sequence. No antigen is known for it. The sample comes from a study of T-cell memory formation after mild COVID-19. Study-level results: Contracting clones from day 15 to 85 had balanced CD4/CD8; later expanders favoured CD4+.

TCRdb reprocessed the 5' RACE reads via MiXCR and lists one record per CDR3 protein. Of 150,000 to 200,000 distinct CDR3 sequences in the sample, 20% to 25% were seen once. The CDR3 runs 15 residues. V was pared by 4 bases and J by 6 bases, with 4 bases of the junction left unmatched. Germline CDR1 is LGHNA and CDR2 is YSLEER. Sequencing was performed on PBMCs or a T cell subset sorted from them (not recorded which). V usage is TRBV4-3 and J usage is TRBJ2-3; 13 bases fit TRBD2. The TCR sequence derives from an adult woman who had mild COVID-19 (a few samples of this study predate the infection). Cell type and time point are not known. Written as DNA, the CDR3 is TGCGCCAGCAGCCGGAGGACTAGCGGGAGCGATACGCAGTATTTT. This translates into CASSRRTSGSDTQYF.